This T cell receptor beta chain was sequenced for a study of cytomegalovirus exposure and HLA in healthy donors. The CDR3 has 15 residues. The germline CDR1 and CDR2 sequences are SGHTA and FQGNSA. The germline V and J ends were trimmed by 10 bases and 2 bases, with 17 bases remaining between them. The PCR made use of 60 Vbeta and 13 Jbeta primers. Sequenced by immunoSEQ multiplex PCR; TCRdb stores in-frame clones only, minus some. The sample consists of around 120,000 clones, 80% of them appearing once. The sample comprised PBMCs. The rearrangement uses TRBV7-2 and TRBJ2-2; a possible D gene is TRBD2 (5 bases). The sequence was collected from a man under 40 in good health and CMV-seronegative. Written as DNA, the CDR3 is TGTGCCACCTTCAGGAGTAGCGCTAACACCGGGGAGCTGTTTTTT. As protein: CATFRSSANTGELFF.